These 26 T cell receptor beta chains share one sample of origin, sequenced in a study of blood T cell repertoires in COVID-19. Some clones are missing from TCRdb's copy, which holds only in-frame ones; the method was immunoSEQ multiplex PCR. The sample yields 97,000 or so clones, approximately 88% seen once. Sequenced material: peripheral blood. The receptors here all came from a human donor in a cohort sampled during active COVID-19.

V and J are TRBV28 and TRBJ2-1; D perhaps matches TRBD2 (6 bases). The length of the CDR3 is 14 residues. CDR1 and CDR2 from the germline V gene are MDHEN and SYDVKM. V was shortened by 4 bases and J by 3 bases, with 10 bases between the two germline ends. The CDR3 sequence: CASSSPGLYNEQFF. In DNA form, the CDR3 reads TGTGCCAGCAGTTCTCCGGGACTCTACAATGAGCAGTTCTTC.

The chain couples TRBV27 to TRBJ2-7; TRBD1 agrees at 8 bases. V lost 3 bases and J lost 5; bases outside the gene matches: 9. This CDR3 region has 15 residues. Germline lookup yields CDR1 MNHEY and CDR2 SMNVEV (reference sequence). CDR3 DNA sequence: TGTGCCAGCAGTTTTTCTTGGACAGGGAGCCACGAGCAGTACTTC. Translating gives CASSFSWTGSHEQYF.

Turning to this clone: The same CDR3 also results from other DNA sequences found in this sample. CDR3 in amino acids: CATSGTSGAGELFF. For the CDR3, the DNA is TGTGCCACCAGCGGGACTAGCGGGGCCGGGGAGCTGTTTTTT. The gene calls are TRBV15 and TRBJ2-2; 13 bases align to TRBD2. The CDR3 totals 14 residues. The V and J ends lost 5 bases and 6 bases, in that order; junction bases with no gene match: 0. From germline, CDR1 is LNHNV and CDR2 YYDKDF (reference sequence).

The V call is TRBV2, the J call TRBJ2-2, with D possibly matching TRBD1 (5 bases). The CDR3 length is 14 residues. Trimming shortened V by 4 bases and J by 5 bases, and 11 bases separated the two germline ends. CDR1 SNHLY and CDR2 FYNNEI come from the germline V gene. CDR3 sequence: CASSAQGGTGELFF. In DNA form, the CDR3 reads TGTGCCAGCAGTGCTCAGGGTGGGACCGGGGAGCTGTTTTTT.

V and J are TRBV27 and TRBJ2-3; D might be TRBD1 (6 bases). The CDR3 extends over 13 amino acids. Trimming cost V 3 bases and J 6 bases, with 10 bases left between them. CDR1 MNHEY and CDR2 SMNVEV come from the germline V gene (reference sequence). CDR3: CASSFQGQDTQYF. The CDR3 DNA sequence: TGTGCCAGCAGTTTTCAGGGGCAGGATACGCAGTATTTT.

This clone was found once. This sequence joins TRBV6-5 and TRBJ1-2, with D possibly being TRBD1 (6 bases). CDR3 length equals 15 residues. Germline V gene sequence: CDR1 MNHEY, CDR2 SVGAGI. Trimming cost V 2 bases and J 7 bases, with 17 bases left between them. The CDR3 loop is CASSYGGGGLSGYTF. The CDR3 DNA reads TGTGCCAGCAGTTACGGAGGCGGGGGGCTTTCTGGCTACACCTTC.

The J gene is TRBJ2-7, the V gene TRBV29-1; a possible D gene is TRBD1 (6 bases). The CDR3 covers 12 residues. CDR1 is SQVTM, CDR2 ANQGSEA, per germline. Trimming removed 5 bases from V and 4 bases from J, with 12 bases in between. Written as DNA, the CDR3 is TGCAGCGTTACCCGGACAGATTACGAGCAGTACTTC. It translates to CSVTRTDYEQYF.

The chain employs TRBV12-3 or TRBV12-4 and TRBJ2-2; no definite D call. The CDR3 has 13 amino acids. V lost 3 bases and J lost 4, with 6 bases in between. As DNA, the CDR3 is TGTGCCAGCAGTTTTCGGGTCACCGGGGAGCTGTTTTTT. This codes for CASSFRVTGELFF.

This clone was seen a handful of times. V is TRBV4-1 and J is TRBJ1-2, with D possibly TRBD1 on 6 matching bases. V was shortened by 4 bases and J by 4 bases, with 13 bases between the two germline ends. Germline V CDR1 and CDR2: MGHRA, YSYEKL. The length of the CDR3 is 14 residues. CDR3: CASSPQGLSYGYTF. In DNA, the CDR3 is TGCGCCAGCAGCCCCCAGGGGTTGAGCTATGGCTACACCTTC.

This clone is a singleton in its sample. The chain carries TRBV21-1 and TRBJ2-7; the DNA was not used to check the table's D call, TRBD2. TRBV21-1 is assigned pseudogene status. The CDR3 loop spans 10 amino acids. The CDR3 loop reads CASGEYEQYF. The CDR3 DNA follows: TGTGCCAGCGGGGAGTACGAGCAGTACTTC.

Here the CDR3 reads CASSPRGGAGYGYTF. The CDR3 bases are TGTGCCAGCAGTCCCCGAGGGGGGGCGGGCTATGGCTACACCTTC. The V gene is TRBV6-2 or TRBV6-3, the J gene TRBJ1-2; perhaps TRBD1 as D (6 bases). The germline V gene has CDR1 MNHEY and CDR2 SVGEGT. Trimming cost V 5 bases and J 4 bases, with 17 bases left between them. This CDR3 spans 15 amino acids.

The chain has TRBV7-9 and TRBJ1-1, with TRBD1 matching 8 bases. Germline CDR1 is SEHNR and CDR2 is FQNEAQ (reference sequence). This CDR3 comprises 16 residues. Trimming took 4 bases from V and 1 from J; bases not matched to a gene: 8. The CDR3, as DNA: TGTGCCAGCAGCTCGGACAGGGCGCTCAGGAACACTGAAGCTTTCTTT. Protein product: CASSSDRALRNTEAFF.

With regard to this clone: The sample holds other DNA sequences that translate to the same CDR3. The chain joins TRBV2 to TRBJ1-2, with D uncertain. CDR1 is SNHLY, CDR2 FYNNEI, per germline. The germline V and J ends were trimmed by 3 bases and 7 bases, with 6 bases remaining between them. The CDR3 has 11 amino acids. CDR3 region: CASSEDSGYTF. The CDR3 DNA sequence: TGTGCCAGCAGTGAGGACTCTGGCTACACCTTC.

In this sample, this clone turned up a few times. The V and J genes are TRBV7-8 and TRBJ1-1; possibly TRBD1 for D (5 bases). This CDR3 has 17 amino acids. Trimming stripped 3 bases from V and 4 bases from J, with 21 bases between. Germline V lookup: CDR1 SGHVS, CDR2 FQNEAQ. The CDR3 loop reads CASSFNRWGRAPTEAFF. CDR3 nucleotide sequence: TGTGCCAGCAGCTTCAATAGATGGGGCAGGGCACCCACTGAAGCTTTCTTT.

A few counts support this clone. The chain employs TRBV3-1 (or the pseudogene TRBV3-2) and TRBJ2-1; possible D gene TRBD2, 5 bases. The CDR3 contains 12 residues. The ends were cut back, 2 bases at V and 10 bases at J, with 9 bases in the middle. Germline V gene sequence: CDR1 LGHDT, CDR2 YNNKEL (reference sequence). The CDR3 spells CASSQSTREQFF. DNA for the CDR3: TGTGCCAGCAGCCAATCAACTAGAGAGCAGTTCTTC.

The V and J genes are TRBV19 and TRBJ1-1; D ambiguous. Between the trimmed V and J ends, which lost 3 bases and 11 bases, there was a span of 19 bases. The germline gives CDR1 LNHDA, CDR2 SQIVND (reference sequence). This CDR3 spans 14 amino acids. The CDR3 reads CASSIPGGPMSAFF. CDR3 sequence (DNA): TGTGCCAGTAGTATCCCCGGCGGGCCCATGTCCGCTTTCTTT.

The chain joins TRBV5-1 to TRBJ2-1, with D perhaps matching TRBD2 (6 bases). This CDR3 comprises 14 residues. Germline CDR1 reads SGHRS; CDR2 reads YFSETQ. V was shortened by 3 bases and J by 12 bases, with 19 bases between the two germline ends. CDR3 loop: CASSSGLSVHGQFF. DNA for the CDR3: TGCGCCAGCAGCTCGGGACTTTCCGTACACGGGCAGTTCTTC.

This clone was seen a few times. CDR3 in DNA: TGTGCCAGCAGCTTGGCCCACTCCTACGAGCAGTACTTC. It specifies CASSLAHSYEQYF. This rearrangement joins TRBV7-9 to TRBJ2-7; D is undetermined. There are 13 residues in the CDR3. CDR1 and CDR2 from the germline V gene are SEHNR and FQNEAQ (reference sequence). V was pared by 3 bases and J by 0 bases, with 6 bases between.

The chain combines TRBV7-2 with TRBJ2-5; tentatively, D is TRBD1 (7 bases). Germline CDR1 is SGHTA and CDR2 is FQGNSA. V shed 7 bases and J shed 1 base, with 10 bases lying between them. The CDR3 is 13 residues long. Here the CDR3 DNA reads TGTGCCAGCAACCAGGGGGGCCAAGAGACCCAGTACTTC. Protein: CASNQGGQETQYF.

The rearrangement links TRBV12-3 or TRBV12-4 to TRBJ1-1; weak D call: TRBD1 (5 bases). Trimming shortened V by 6 bases and J by 0 bases, and 8 bases separated the two germline ends. The CDR3 has 13 amino acids. The CDR3 sequence is CASSLTVNTEAFF. DNA for the CDR3: TGTGCCAGCAGCTTGACAGTGAACACTGAAGCTTTCTTT.

The V call is TRBV7-9, the J call TRBJ1-4; 7 bases match TRBD1. Germline values: CDR1 SEHNR, CDR2 FQNEAQ (reference sequence). The J segment lost 4 bases and the V segment lost 4 bases, leaving 6 bases of the junction unmatched. The CDR3 covers 15 residues. CDR3 amino acids: CASSSQGQINEKLFF. The CDR3 bases are TGTGCCAGCAGCTCCCAGGGACAGATTAATGAAAAACTGTTTTTT.

V gene TRBV5-1 combines with J gene TRBJ2-7; D is possibly TRBD2 (5 bases). V was cut by 2 bases and J by 2 bases, with 8 bases left in between. CDR3 length equals 13 residues. Germline CDR1 SGHRS, CDR2 YFSETQ. The CDR3 nucleotides are TGCGCCAGCAGCTTAGCGGTGGCCTACGAGCAGTACTTC. Its translation is CASSLAVAYEQYF.

V is TRBV4-2 and J is TRBJ2-3, with D hard to call. The CDR3 runs 13 residues. The germline CDR1 and CDR2 sequences are LGHNA and YNFKEQ. V shed 3 bases and J shed 5 bases, with 9 bases lying between them. In nucleotides, the CDR3 is TGTGCCAGCAGCCAGAAGTCCGGAGATACGCAGTATTTT. It translates to CASSQKSGDTQYF.

CDR3 amino acids: CASSQGQGRGNQPQHF. The CDR3 DNA is TGCGCCAGCAGCCAAGGACAGGGGAGGGGCAATCAGCCCCAGCATTTT. The rearrangement joins TRBV4-3 to TRBJ1-5; 8 nucleotides agree with TRBD1. With 1 base clipped from V and 2 bases from J, the junction kept 4 bases outside the gene matches. CDR1 and CDR2 from the germline V gene are LGHNA and YSLEER. CDR3 length: 16 residues.

This chain links TRBV19 with TRBJ1-5; 8 nucleotides line up with TRBD1. J gave up 4 bases and V 5 bases, and 7 bases lay outside the gene matches. This CDR3 has 15 residues. Germline CDR1 LNHDA, CDR2 SQIVND (reference sequence). CDR3 amino acids: CASSATGAGNQPQHF. The DNA of the CDR3 is TGTGCCAGTAGTGCGACAGGGGCGGGGAATCAGCCCCAGCATTTT.

The chain employs TRBV4-1 and TRBJ2-3; 11 nucleotides line up with TRBD2. There are 16 residues in the CDR3. J gave up 0 bases and V 2 bases, and 1 base lay outside the gene matches. Germline values: CDR1 MGHRA, CDR2 YSYEKL. CDR3 residues: CASSQLAGGSTDTQYF. Here the CDR3 DNA reads TGCGCCAGCAGCCAACTAGCGGGGGGCAGCACAGATACGCAGTATTTT.